This T cell receptor beta chain was found in a study of identical twins. V lost 3 bases and J 4 bases, leaving 7 bases between the germline ends. The CDR3 loop spans 13 amino acids. Worth noting for this clonotype: Antigen unknown.

Whole-study findings and limits: Alpha sequences out of frame and shared by twins had excess low generation probability. Beta clonotypes that were abundant in cord blood contained fewer insertions, a pattern absent from memory repertoires. Models, which agreed with sharing between unrelated individuals, nonetheless underestimated the out-of-frame TCR alpha sharing seen in monozygotic twins.

TCRdb passed the 5' RACE reads through MiXCR, listing each CDR3 protein once. The sample carries roughly 250,000 distinct CDR3 sequences, approximately 7% recorded once. No donor was unhealthy or non-Caucasian. These data also featured in a second study, about yellow fever vaccine responses in identical twins.

The sequenced sample consisted of memory (CD45RO+) T cells sorted from blood. The clonotype comes from a woman aged 18-29 years in good health. This chain joins TRBV12-3 or TRBV12-4 and TRBJ1-5, with D unclear. The CDR3 sequence is CASSFPPNQPQHF. CDR3 in DNA: TGTGCCAGCAGTTTTCCCCCTAATCAGCCCCAGCATTTT.